A selection of T cell receptor beta chains follows, all from one sample in a study of T-cell memory formation after mild COVID-19. A single record per CDR3 protein comes from TCRdb applying MiXCR to the 5' RACE reads. Of around 340,000 distinct CDR3 sequences in the sample, about an eighth were seen once. The sequencing input was PBMCs or a T cell subset sorted from them (not recorded which). The origin of the receptors is a man younger than 35 who had mild COVID-19 (a few samples of this study predate the infection). Cell type and time point are not known. The conserved cysteine and the conserved F or W are not part of the CDR3 here.

v_gene	len	j_gene	CDR3aa
TRBV29-1	10	TRBJ2-7	SVATGAYEQY
TRBV9	11	TRBJ2-7	ASSGEDPNEQY
TRBV7-3	11	TRBJ1-1	ASSLYWGTEAF
TRBV6-5	12	TRBJ2-7	ASADSGLPLKQY
TRBV5-1	13	TRBJ2-5	ASSNGTSGGTRRY
TRBV2	14	TRBJ2-1	ASSPLGRTSKDEQF
TRBV12-3/TRBV12-4	10	TRBJ2-1	ASSFGFQQQF
TRBV20-1	12	TRBJ2-1	SAVLAGGHNEQF
TRBV21-1	14	TRBJ2-7	ASSKGGMRSSYEQY
TRBV3-1	14	TRBJ2-3	ASSQVASGGPDTQY
TRBV5-1	13	TRBJ2-7	ASSLERISSYEQY
TRBV4-3	14	TRBJ1-2	ASSLTGSGGKDGYT
TRBV7-9	15	TRBJ1-6	ASSQRAGQSYNSPLH
TRBV10-1	14	TRBJ1-1	ASSGPRGRVNTEAF
TRBV23-1	12	TRBJ2-5	ASRTGLPQETQY
TRBV6-6	12	TRBJ1-1	ASSYSRLNTEAF
TRBV4-2	12	TRBJ2-1	ASSQVQGYNEQF
TRBV20-1	14	TRBJ2-2	SARAPGQVYTGELF
TRBV29-1	12	TRBJ2-3	SVGGLANTDTQY
TRBV7-3	14	TRBJ2-1	ASSSTSGGAINEQF
TRBV11-2	18	TRBJ2-1	ASSLLGGQGMLVGYNEQF
TRBV7-2	13	TRBJ2-4	ASSLPVNSSNIQY
TRBV11-2	13	TRBJ2-1	ASSFRGFSNNEQF
TRBV20-1	15	TRBJ2-5	SAASPGGRASEETQY
TRBV20-1	11	TRBJ1-4	SARVTGVGKLF
TRBV24-1	12	TRBJ2-3	ATTSGLLADTQY
TRBV4-3	12	TRBJ2-3	ASSQDGRSDTQY
TRBV12-3/TRBV12-4	10	TRBJ2-1	ASIGGRGEQF
TRBV20-1	14	TRBJ2-3	SARDLGVFSTDTQY